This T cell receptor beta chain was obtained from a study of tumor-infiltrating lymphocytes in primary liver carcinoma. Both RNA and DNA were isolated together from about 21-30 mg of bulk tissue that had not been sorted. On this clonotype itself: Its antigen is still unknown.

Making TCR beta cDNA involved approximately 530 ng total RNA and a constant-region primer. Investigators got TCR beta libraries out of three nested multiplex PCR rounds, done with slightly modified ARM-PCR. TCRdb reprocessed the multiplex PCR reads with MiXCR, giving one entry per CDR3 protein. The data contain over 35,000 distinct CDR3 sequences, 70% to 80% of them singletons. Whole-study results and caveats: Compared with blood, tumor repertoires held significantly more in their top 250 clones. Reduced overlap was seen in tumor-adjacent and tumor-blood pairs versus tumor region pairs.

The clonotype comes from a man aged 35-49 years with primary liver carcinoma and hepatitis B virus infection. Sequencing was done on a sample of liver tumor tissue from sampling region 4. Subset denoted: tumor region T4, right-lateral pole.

The CDR3 DNA is TGTGCCACCAGCAGCTATCACGGGGAGCTGTTTTTT. This gives the protein CATSSYHGELFF. The rearrangement joins TRBV15 to TRBJ2-2, with D uncertain. The CDR3 spans 12 residues. The germline V and J ends were trimmed by 3 bases and 7 bases, with 6 bases remaining between them. Per germline, CDR1 LNHNV and CDR2 YYDKDF (reference sequence).